This TCR beta chain appears in the sequencing data of a study of CD8 T cells in Susac syndrome. Study-wide results and caveats: An acknowledgment was made by the study that its TCR sequencing and HLA analysis involved relatively few individuals.

Random hexamers served to reverse transcribe roughly 0.45 to 1 ug RNA. Amplification of TCR beta CDR3 by immunoSEQ multiplex PCR spanned 54 Vbeta and 13 Jbeta. TCRdb re-called the immunoSEQ multiplex PCR reads with MiXCR, one entry per CDR3 protein. Among approximately 200,000 distinct CDR3 sequences, 92% were seen once, and the ten largest hold 0.1% to 0.15%. About this clonotype itself: Its target is not known.

The CDR3 runs to 16 residues. Per germline, CDR1 SEHNR and CDR2 FQNEAQ (reference sequence). The V segment lost 5 bases and the J segment 5 bases; nucleotides outside the gene matches: 13. The multiple sclerosis controls consisted of treatment-naive patients with relapsing-remitting disease, either stable or active. TEMRA cells were enriched by FACS, while CD8+ and CD4+ T cells were obtained through a negative isolation that was performed magnetically. The gene calls are TRBV7-9 and TRBJ2-5; 8 nucleotides line up with TRBD2. The clonotype originates from a human donor with multiple sclerosis. Sequenced material: CD8+ T cells from PBMCs. The CDR3 nucleotides are TGTGCCAGCAGCGACCCTCCGGGGGGGCGTGAGGAGACCCAGTACTTC. It encodes CASSDPPGGREETQYF.